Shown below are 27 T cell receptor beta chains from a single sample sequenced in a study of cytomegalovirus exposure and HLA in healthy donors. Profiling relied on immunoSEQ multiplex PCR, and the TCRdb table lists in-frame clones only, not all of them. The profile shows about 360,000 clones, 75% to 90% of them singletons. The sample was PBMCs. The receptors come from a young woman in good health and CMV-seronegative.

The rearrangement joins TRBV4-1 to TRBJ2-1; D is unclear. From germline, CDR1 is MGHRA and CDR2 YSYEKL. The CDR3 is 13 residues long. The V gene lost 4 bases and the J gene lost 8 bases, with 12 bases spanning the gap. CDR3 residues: CASSPTPSDEQFF. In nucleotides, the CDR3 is TGCGCCAGCAGCCCCACCCCATCGGATGAGCAGTTCTTC.

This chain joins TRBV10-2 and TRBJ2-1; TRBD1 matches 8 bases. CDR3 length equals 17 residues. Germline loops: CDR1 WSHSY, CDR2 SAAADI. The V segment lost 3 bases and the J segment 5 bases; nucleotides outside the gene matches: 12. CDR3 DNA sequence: TGCGCCAGCAGTGAATTCTCCCCGGGACAGGTCAACAATGAGCAGTTCTTC. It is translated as CASSEFSPGQVNNEQFF.

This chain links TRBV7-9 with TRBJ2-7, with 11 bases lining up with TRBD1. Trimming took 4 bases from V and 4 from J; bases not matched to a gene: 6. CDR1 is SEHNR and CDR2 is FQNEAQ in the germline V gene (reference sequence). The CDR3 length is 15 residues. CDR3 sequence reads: CASSSRTGGWYEQYF. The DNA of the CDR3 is TGTGCCAGCAGCTCTAGGACAGGGGGCTGGTACGAGCAGTACTTC.

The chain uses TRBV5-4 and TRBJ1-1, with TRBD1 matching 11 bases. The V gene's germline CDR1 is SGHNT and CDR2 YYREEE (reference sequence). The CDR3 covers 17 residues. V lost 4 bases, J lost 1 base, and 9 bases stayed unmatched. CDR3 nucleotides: TGTGCCAGCAGCCGCGGGTCGGGACAGGGGGGGAACACTGAAGCTTTCTTT. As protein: CASSRGSGQGGNTEAFF. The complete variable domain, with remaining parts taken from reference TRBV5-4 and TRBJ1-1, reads ETGVTQSPTHLIKTRGQQVTLRCSSQSGHNTVSWYQQALGQGPQFIFQYYREEENGRGNFPPRFSGLQFPNYSSELNVNALELDDSALYLCASSRGSGQGGNTEAFFGQGTRLTVV.

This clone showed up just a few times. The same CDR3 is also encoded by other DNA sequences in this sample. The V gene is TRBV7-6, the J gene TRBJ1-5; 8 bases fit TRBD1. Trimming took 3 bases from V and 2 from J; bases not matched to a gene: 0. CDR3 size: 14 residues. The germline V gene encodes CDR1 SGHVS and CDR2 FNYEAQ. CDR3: CASSLGQGNQPQHF. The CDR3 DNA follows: TGTGCCAGCAGCTTGGGACAGGGCAATCAGCCCCAGCATTTT. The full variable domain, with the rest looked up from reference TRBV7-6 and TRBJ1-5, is GAGVSQSPRYKVTKRGQDVALRCDPISGHVSLYWYRQALGQGPEFLTYFNYEAQQDKSGLPNDRFSAERPEGSISTLTIQRTEQRDSAMYRCASSLGQGNQPQHFGDGTRLSIL.

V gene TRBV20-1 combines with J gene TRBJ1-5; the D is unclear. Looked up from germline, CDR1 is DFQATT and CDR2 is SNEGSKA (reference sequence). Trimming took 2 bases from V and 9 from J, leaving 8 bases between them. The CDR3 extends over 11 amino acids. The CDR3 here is CSARPLLPQHF. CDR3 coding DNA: TGCAGTGCTAGACCCTTATTGCCCCAGCATTTT.

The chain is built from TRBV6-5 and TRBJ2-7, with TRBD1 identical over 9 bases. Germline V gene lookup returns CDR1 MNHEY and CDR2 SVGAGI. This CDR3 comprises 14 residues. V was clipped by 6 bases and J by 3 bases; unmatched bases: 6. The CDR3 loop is CASSSGTGRYEQYF. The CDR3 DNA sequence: TGTGCCAGCAGCTCCGGGACAGGGCGCTACGAGCAGTACTTC.

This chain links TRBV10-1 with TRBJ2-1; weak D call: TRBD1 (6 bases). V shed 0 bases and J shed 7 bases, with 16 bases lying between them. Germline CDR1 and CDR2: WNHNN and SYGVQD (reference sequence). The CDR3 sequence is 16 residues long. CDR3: CASSESGQGKINEQFF. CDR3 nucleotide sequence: TGCGCCAGCAGTGAGTCCGGGCAGGGGAAGATAAATGAGCAGTTCTTC.

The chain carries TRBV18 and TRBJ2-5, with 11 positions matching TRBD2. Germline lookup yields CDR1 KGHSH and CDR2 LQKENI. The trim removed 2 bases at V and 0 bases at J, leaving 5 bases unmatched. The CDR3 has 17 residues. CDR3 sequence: CASSPRTSGRYQETQYF. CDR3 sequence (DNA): TGTGCCAGCTCACCAAGGACTAGCGGGCGGTACCAAGAGACCCAGTACTTC.

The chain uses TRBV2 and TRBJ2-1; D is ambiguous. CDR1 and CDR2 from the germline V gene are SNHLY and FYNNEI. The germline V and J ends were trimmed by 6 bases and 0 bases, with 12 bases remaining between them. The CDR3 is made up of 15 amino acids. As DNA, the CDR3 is TGTGCCAGCAGACCCACTGGTAGCTCCTACAATGAGCAGTTCTTC. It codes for CASRPTGSSYNEQFF.

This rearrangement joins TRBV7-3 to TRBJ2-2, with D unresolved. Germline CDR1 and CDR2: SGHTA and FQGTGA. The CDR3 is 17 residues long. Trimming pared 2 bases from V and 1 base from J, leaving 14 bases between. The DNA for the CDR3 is TGTGCCAGCAGCTTACACGATATTTACGGGAACACCGGGGAGCTGTTTTTT. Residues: CASSLHDIYGNTGELFF.

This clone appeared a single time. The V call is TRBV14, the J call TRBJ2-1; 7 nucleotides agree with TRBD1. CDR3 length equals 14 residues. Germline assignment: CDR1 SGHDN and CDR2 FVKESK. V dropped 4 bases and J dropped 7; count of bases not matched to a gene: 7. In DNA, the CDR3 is TGTGCCAGCAGCCTTAGACAGGGTAGGAATGAGCAGTTCTTC. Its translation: CASSLRQGRNEQFF.

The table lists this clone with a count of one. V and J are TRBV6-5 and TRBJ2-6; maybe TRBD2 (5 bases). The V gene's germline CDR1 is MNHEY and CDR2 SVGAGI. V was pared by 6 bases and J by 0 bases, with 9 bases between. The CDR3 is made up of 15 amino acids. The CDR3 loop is CASRKRTSGANVLTF. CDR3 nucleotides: TGTGCCAGCAGAAAGCGGACCTCTGGGGCCAACGTCCTGACTTTC.

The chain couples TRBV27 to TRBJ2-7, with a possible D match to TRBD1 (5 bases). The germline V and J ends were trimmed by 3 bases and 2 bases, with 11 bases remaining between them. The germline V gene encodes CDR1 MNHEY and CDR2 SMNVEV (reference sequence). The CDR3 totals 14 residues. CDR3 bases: TGTGCCAGCAGTTTTCAGGGAATGGCCTACGAGCAGTACTTC. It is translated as CASSFQGMAYEQYF.

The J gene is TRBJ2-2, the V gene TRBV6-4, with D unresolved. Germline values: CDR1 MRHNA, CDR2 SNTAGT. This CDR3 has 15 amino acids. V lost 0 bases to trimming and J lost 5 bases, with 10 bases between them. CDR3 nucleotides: TGTGCCAGCAGTGACTCGCAGCGCGAGACCGGGGAGCTGTTTTTT. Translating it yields CASSDSQRETGELFF.

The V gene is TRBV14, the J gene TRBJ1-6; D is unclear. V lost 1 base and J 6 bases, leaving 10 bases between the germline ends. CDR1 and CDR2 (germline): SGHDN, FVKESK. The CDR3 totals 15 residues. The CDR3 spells CASSQVGGLNSPLHF. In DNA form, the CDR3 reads TGTGCCAGCAGCCAAGTAGGCGGACTTAATTCACCCCTCCACTTT.

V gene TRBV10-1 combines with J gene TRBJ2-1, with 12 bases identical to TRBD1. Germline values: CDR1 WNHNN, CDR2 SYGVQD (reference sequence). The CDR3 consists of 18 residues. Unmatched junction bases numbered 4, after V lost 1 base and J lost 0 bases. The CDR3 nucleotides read TGCGCCAGCAGTGAGTTCGGGACAGGGGGCGTCTCCTACAATGAGCAGTTCTTC. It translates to CASSEFGTGGVSYNEQFF.

CDR3: CASSLSTGRPYEQYF. For the CDR3, the DNA is TGTGCCAGCAGCTTATCGACAGGAAGGCCCTACGAGCAGTACTTC. The chain has TRBV5-6 and TRBJ2-7; perhaps TRBD1 as D (6 bases). This CDR3 has 15 amino acids. V was shortened by 2 bases and J by 2 bases, with 14 bases between the two germline ends. CDR1 is SGHDT, CDR2 YYEEEE, per germline.

CDR3 sequence reads: CSVHGQVGAEQYF. The CDR3 bases are TGCAGCGTCCACGGACAGGTAGGCGCCGAGCAGTACTTC. The chain combines TRBV29-1 with TRBJ2-7, with 7 bases lining up with TRBD1. Trimming took 6 bases from V and 6 from J; bases not matched to a gene: 11. There are 13 residues in the CDR3. The V gene's germline CDR1 is SQVTM and CDR2 ANQGSEA.

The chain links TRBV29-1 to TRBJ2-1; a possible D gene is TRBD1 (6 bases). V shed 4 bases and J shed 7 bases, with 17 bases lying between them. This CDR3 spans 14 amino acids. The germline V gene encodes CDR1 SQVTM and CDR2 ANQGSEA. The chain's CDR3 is CSVAGVRVMNEQFF. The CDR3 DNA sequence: TGCAGCGTTGCAGGGGTCAGGGTTATGAATGAGCAGTTCTTC.

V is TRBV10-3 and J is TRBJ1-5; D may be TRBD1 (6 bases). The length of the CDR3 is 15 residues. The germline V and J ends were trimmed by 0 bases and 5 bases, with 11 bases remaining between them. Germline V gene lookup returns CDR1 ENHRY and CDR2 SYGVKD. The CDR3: CAISESGQGHQPQHF. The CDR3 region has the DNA TGTGCCATCAGTGAGTCTGGCCAGGGGCATCAGCCCCAGCATTTT.

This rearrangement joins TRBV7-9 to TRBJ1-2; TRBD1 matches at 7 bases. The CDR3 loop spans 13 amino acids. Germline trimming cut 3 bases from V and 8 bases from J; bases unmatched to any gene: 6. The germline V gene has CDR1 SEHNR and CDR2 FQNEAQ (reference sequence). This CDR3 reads CASSFIQGRGYTF. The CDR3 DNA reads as TGTGCCAGCAGCTTCATACAGGGGAGAGGCTACACCTTC.

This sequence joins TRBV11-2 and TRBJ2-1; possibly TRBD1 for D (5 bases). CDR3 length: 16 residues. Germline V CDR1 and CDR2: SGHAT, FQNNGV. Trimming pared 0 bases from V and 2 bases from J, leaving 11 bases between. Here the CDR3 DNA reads TGTGCCAGCAGCTTAGATAAGGCAGGGCCCTACAATGAGCAGTTCTTC. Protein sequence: CASSLDKAGPYNEQFF.

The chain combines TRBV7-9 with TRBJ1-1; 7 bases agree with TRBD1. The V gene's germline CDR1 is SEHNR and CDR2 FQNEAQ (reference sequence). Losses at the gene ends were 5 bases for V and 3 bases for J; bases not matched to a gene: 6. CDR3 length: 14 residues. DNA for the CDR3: TGTGCCAGCAGCCAAGCGACAGGGTACACTGAAGCTTTCTTT. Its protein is CASSQATGYTEAFF.

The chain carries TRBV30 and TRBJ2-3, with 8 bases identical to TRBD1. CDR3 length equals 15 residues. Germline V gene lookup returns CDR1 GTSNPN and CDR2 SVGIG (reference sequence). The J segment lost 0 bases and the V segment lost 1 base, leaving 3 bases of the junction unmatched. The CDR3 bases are TGTGCCTGGAGTGCTAGGACAGGGAGCACAGATACGCAGTATTTT. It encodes CAWSARTGSTDTQYF.

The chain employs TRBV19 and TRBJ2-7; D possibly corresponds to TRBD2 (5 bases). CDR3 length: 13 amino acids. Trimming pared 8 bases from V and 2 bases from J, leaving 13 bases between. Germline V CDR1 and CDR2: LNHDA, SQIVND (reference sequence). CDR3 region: CASAPGSAYEQYF. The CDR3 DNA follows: TGTGCCAGTGCCCCGGGAAGCGCCTACGAGCAGTACTTC.

The CDR3 loop is CASSLGTGYLGELFF. CDR3 nucleotide sequence: TGCGCCAGCAGCTTGGGGACAGGGTATCTCGGGGAGCTGTTTTTT. The genes are TRBV5-1 and TRBJ2-2, with 8 bases identical to TRBD1. V was pared by 0 bases and J by 7 bases, with 5 bases of the junction left unmatched. Per the germline V gene, CDR1 is SGHRS and CDR2 is YFSETQ. The CDR3 is 15 residues long.